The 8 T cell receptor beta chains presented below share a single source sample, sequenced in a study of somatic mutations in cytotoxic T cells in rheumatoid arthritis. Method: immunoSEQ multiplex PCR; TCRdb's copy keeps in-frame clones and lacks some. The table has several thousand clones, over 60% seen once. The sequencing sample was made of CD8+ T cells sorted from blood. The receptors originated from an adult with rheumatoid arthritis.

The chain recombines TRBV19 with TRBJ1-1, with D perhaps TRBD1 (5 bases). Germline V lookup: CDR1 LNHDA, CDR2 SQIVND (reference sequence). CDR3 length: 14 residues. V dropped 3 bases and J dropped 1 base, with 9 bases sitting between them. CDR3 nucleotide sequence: TGTGCCAGTAGTATTGGCGGGGGGAACACTGAAGCTTTCTTT. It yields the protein CASSIGGGNTEAFF.

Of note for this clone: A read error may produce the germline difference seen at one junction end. CDR3 sequence reads: CASSPRAYDEQFF. The CDR3 DNA follows: TGTGCCAGCAGCCCCCGGGCCTACGATGAGCAGTTCTTC. The chain links TRBV7-9 to TRBJ2-1; D is undetermined. The CDR3 is made up of 13 amino acids. Germline V gene data show CDR1 as SEHNR and CDR2 as FQNEAQ (reference sequence).

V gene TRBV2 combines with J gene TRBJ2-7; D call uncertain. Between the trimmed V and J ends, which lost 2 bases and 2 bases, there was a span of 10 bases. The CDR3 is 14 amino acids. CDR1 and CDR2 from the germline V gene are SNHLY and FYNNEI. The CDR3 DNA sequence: TGTGCCAGCAGTGAACGTCGTTCTCCCTACGAGCAGTACTTC. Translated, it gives CASSERRSPYEQYF.

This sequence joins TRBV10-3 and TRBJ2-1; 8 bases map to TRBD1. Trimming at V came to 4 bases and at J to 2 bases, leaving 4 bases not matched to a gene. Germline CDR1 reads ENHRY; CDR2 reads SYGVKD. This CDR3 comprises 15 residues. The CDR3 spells CAISGQGPPYNEQFF. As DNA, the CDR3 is TGTGCCATCAGTGGACAGGGGCCCCCCTACAATGAGCAGTTCTTC.

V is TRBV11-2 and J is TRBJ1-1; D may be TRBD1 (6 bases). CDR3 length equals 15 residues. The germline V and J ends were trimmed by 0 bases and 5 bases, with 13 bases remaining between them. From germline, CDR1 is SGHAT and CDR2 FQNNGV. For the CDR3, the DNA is TGTGCCAGCAGCTTAGATTGGGGGGGCGCGACTGAAGCTTTCTTT. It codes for CASSLDWGGATEAFF.

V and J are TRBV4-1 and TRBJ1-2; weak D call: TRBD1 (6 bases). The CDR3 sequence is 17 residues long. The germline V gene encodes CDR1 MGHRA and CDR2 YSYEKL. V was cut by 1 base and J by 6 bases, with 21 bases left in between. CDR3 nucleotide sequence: TGCGCCAGCAGCCAAGTTGGGGGGGCGCCGGTGATTAATGGCTACACCTTC. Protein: CASSQVGGAPVINGYTF.

The CDR3 region is CASRGQGKSPLHF. In nucleotides, the CDR3 is TGTGCCAGTCGGGGACAGGGGAAATCACCCCTCCACTTT. The chain has TRBV19 and TRBJ1-6; 10 nucleotides match TRBD1. The trim removed 8 bases at V and 10 bases at J, leaving 5 bases unmatched. The CDR3 has 13 residues. Germline V gene lookup returns CDR1 LNHDA and CDR2 SQIVND (reference sequence).

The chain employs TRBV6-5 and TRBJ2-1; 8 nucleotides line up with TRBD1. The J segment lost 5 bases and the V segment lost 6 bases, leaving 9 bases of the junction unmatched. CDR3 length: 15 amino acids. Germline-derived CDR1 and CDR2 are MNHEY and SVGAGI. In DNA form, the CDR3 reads TGTGCCAGCAGCGGATCAGGGGGCCCAAACAATGAGCAGTTCTTC. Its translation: CASSGSGGPNNEQFF.